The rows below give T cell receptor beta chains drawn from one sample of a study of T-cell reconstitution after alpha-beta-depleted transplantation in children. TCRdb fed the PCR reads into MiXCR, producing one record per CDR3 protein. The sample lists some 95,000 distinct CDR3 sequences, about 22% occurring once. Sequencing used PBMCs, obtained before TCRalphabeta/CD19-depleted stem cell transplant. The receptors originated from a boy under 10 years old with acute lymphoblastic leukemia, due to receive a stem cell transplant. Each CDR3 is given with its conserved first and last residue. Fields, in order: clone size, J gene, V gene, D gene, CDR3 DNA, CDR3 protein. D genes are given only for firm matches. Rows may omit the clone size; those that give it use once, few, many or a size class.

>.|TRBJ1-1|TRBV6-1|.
TGTGCCAGCAGTCCGACAGCCTACACTGAAGCTTTCTTT
CASSPTAYTEAFF
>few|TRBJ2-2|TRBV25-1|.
TGTGCCAGCAGCCCGACCGTGGGGAGTAGAACCGGGGAGCTGTTTTTT
CASSPTVGSRTGELFF
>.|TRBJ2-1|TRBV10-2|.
TGCGCCAGCAGGGATAGCGGCTACAATGAGCAGTTCTTC
CASRDSGYNEQFF
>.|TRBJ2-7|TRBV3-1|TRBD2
TGTGCCAGCAGCCTTGGGACTAGCGGGCGCGAGCAGTACTTC
CASSLGTSGREQYF
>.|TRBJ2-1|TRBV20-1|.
TGCAGTGCTAAGGGAAGCGGAGGGCGCAACAATGAGCAGTTCTTC
CSAKGSGGRNNEQFF
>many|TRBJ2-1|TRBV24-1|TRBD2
TGTGCCACCAGTGTCCACGCCCTAGCGGGAGGATCCTACAATGAGCAGTTCTTC
CATSVHALAGGSYNEQFF
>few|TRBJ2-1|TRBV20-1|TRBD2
TGCAGTGCTAGTCCCCGGGGGACTAGCGGGAGCAATGAGCAGTTCTTC
CSASPRGTSGSNEQFF
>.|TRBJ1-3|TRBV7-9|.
TGTGCCAGCAGCACGGGACCCACCAGCTCTGGAAACACCATATATTTT
CASSTGPTSSGNTIYF
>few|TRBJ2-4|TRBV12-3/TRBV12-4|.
TGTGCCAGCAGCGAAACCGGGACATCAGCCAAAAACATTCAGTACTTC
CASSETGTSAKNIQYF
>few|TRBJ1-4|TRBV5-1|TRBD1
TGCGCCAGCAGCTCCTTACAGGGGGCACCTAATGAAAAACTGTTTTTT
CASSSLQGAPNEKLFF
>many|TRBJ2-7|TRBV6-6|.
TGTGCCAGCAGTCCACTGGGCTCCTACGAGCAGTACTTC
CASSPLGSYEQYF
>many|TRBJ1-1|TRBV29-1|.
TGCAGCGTTGAAGAGGGCCACACTGAAGCTTTCTTT
CSVEEGHTEAFF
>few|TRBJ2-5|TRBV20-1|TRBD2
TGCAGTGCTAGTCACGAGACTAGCGTTGGGACCCAGTACTTC
CSASHETSVGTQYF
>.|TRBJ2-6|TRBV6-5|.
TGTGCCAGCAGTTGGTGGGCGTCAGGGGCCAACGTCCTGACTTTC
CASSWWASGANVLTF
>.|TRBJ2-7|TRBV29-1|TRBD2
TGCAGCGTGATACTGAGCGGGAACGAGCAGTACTTC
CSVILSGNEQYF
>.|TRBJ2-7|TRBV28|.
TGTGCCAGCAGTGCCCCCGGGACAAGCTCCTACGAGCAGTACTTC
CASSAPGTSSYEQYF
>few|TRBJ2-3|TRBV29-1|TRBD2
TGCAGCGGAAAAGGACTAGCGGAGGGCCTTAGCACAGATACGCAGTATTTT
CSGKGLAEGLSTDTQYF
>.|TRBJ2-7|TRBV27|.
TGTGCCAGCGCCTCAGGAGGGGCCCGGTACGAGCAGTACTTC
CASASGGARYEQYF
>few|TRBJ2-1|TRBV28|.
TGTGCCAGCACCCCGGAGGCCCGCTCCTACAATGAGCAGTTCTTC
CASTPEARSYNEQFF
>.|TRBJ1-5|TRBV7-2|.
TGTGCCAGCAGCCCCGCCCCCCAGGGGAATCAGCCCCAGCATTTT
CASSPAPQGNQPQHF
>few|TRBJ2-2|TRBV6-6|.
TGTGCCAGCATCTCGAAGGGGGAGCTGTTTTTT
CASISKGELFF
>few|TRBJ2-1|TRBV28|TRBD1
TGTGCCAGCAGTTTGGACTACAGGGGGTCCGTCAATGAGCAGTTCTTC
CASSLDYRGSVNEQFF